The clone carrying this T cell receptor (beta chain) came up once. Its antigen is unknown. Patients had resection in Japan or China between about 2013 and 2017. Histologic diagnosis was independently verified by two lung pathologists. This sample was included in a study of immune evolution from preneoplasia to lung adenocarcinoma. Study results and caveats: Later-stage lesions seemingly showed higher T cell density and diversity than normal lung. From normal lung to invasive adenocarcinoma, top clone frequencies appeared to decrease.

Only in-frame clones appear in the TCRdb table, and some are missing; sequencing was by immunoSEQ multiplex PCR. The data contain roughly 7,000 clones, 78% of them seen just once; the ten biggest clones take up around 6.4%. The CDR3 has 15 amino acids. Trimming took 4 bases from V and 7 from J; bases not matched to a gene: 4. Germline V gene lookup returns CDR1 SGHRS and CDR2 YFSETQ. The sequencing sample was made of FFPE adjacent normal lung tissue. This receptor was identified in a person aged 60-80 years with lung adenocarcinoma. V is TRBV5-1 and J is TRBJ2-1; TRBD2 matches 14 bases. The CDR3 region is CASSPGTSGSNEQFF. CDR3 in DNA: TGCGCCAGCAGCCCGGGGACTAGCGGGAGTAATGAGCAGTTCTTC.